This TCR beta chain was recovered during a study of blood T cell repertoires in COVID-19. Study as a whole: The United States, Italy and Spain provided the acute and convalescent COVID-19 samples. PBMCs, B-cell-depleted T cells, or T cells provided the cDNA or gDNA that made up the material.

The CDR3 contains 15 residues. Looked up from germline, CDR1 is KGHDR and CDR2 is SFDVKD. The V end lost 4 bases, the J end lost 0 bases, and 11 bases lay between the germline ends. How the authors handled the data: Amplified reference gene primers provided the basis for estimating nucleated cell counts. Some clones are missing from TCRdb's copy, which holds only in-frame ones; the method was immunoSEQ multiplex PCR. D and trimming were read from the DNA, whereas the V and J calls and clone size are those reported in that table. The sample carries 55,000 to 80,000 clones, over 75% recorded once. The chain links TRBV24-1 to TRBJ2-5; D might be TRBD1 (5 bases). The clonotype was recovered from a human donor in a cohort sampled during active COVID-19. The sequencing sample was made of peripheral blood. Written as DNA, the CDR3 is TGTGCCACCAGTGACACAACAGGCCACCAAGAGACCCAGTACTTC. It translates to CATSDTTGHQETQYF.